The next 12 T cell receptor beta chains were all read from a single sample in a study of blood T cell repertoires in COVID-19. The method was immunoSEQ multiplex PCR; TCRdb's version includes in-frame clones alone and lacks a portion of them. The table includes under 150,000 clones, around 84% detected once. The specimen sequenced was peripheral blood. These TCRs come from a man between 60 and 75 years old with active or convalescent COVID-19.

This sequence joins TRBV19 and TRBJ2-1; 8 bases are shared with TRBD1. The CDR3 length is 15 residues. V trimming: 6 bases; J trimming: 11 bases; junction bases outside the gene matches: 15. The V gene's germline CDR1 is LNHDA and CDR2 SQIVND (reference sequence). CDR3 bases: TGTGCCAGTAGCATGACAGGGGCCGGGGATAGGAAGCAGTTCTTC. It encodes CASSMTGAGDRKQFF.

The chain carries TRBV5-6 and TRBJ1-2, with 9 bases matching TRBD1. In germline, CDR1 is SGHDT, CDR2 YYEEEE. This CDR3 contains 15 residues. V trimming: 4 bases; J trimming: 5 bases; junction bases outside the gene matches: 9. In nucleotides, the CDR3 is TGTGCCAGCAGCCCACCCGGGACAGGGCTTTATGGCTACACCTTC. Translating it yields CASSPPGTGLYGYTF.

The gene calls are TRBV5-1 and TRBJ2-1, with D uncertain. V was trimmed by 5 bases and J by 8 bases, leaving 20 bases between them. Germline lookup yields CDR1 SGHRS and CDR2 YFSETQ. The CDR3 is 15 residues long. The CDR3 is CASRSWPEKVDEQFF. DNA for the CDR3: TGCGCCAGCAGATCTTGGCCAGAAAAAGTCGATGAGCAGTTCTTC.

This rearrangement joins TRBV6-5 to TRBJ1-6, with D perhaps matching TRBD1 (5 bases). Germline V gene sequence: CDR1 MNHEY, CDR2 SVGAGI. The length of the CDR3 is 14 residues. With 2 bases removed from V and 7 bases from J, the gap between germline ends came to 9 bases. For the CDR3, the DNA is TGTGCCAGCAGTTACCGGGGGACCAATTCACCCCTCCACTTT. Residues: CASSYRGTNSPLHF.

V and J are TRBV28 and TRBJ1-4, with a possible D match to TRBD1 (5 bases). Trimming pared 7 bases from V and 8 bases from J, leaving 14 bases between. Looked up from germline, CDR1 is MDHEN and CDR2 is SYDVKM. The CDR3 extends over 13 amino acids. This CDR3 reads CASNPTGVEKLFF. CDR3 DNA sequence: TGTGCCAGCAATCCTACAGGTGTCGAAAAACTGTTTTTT. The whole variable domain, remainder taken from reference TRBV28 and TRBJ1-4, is DVKVTQSSRYLVKRTGEKVFLECVQDMDHENMFWYRQDPGLGLRLIYFSYDVKMKEKGDIPEGYSVSREKKERFSLILESASTNQTSMYLCASNPTGVEKLFFGSGTQLSVL.

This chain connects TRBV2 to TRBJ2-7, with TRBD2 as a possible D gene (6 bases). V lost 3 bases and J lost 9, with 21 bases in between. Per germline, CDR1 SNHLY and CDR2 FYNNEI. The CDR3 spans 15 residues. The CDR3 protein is CASSEAGGNGGGQYF. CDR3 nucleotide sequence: TGTGCCAGCAGTGAGGCGGGCGGGAACGGTGGGGGGCAGTACTTC.

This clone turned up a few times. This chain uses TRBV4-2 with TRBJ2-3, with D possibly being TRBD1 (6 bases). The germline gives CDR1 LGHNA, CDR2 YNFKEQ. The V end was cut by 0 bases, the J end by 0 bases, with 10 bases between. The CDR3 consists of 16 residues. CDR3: CASSQERTASTDTQYF. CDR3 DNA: TGTGCCAGCAGCCAAGAGAGGACAGCTAGCACAGATACGCAGTATTTT.

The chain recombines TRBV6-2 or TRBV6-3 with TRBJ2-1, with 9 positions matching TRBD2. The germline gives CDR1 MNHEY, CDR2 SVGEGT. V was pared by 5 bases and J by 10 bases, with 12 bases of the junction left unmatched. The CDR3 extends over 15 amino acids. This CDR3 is CASSRPLAGAGEQFF. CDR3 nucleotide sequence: TGTGCCAGCAGTAGGCCACTAGCGGGTGCCGGAGAGCAGTTCTTC.

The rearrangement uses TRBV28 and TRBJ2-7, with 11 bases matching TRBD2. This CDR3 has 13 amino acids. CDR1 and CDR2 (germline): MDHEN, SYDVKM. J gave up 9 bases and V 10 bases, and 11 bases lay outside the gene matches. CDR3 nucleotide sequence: TGTGCCACCGAACTAGCGGGAGCCGAGGGGCAGTACTTC. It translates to CATELAGAEGQYF.

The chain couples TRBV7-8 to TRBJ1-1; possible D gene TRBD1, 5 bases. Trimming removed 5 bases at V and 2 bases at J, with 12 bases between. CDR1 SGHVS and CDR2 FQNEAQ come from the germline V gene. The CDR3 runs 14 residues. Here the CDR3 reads CASSRVTVNTEAFF. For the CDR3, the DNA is TGTGCCAGCAGCCGAGTGACAGTTAACACTGAAGCTTTCTTT.

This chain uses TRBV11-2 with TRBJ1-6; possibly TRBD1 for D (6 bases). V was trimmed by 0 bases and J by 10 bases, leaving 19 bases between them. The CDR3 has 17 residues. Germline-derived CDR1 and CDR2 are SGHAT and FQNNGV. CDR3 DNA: TGTGCCAGCAGCTTAGAAACGACAGGTCCATGGGGGTCACCCCTCCACTTT. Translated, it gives CASSLETTGPWGSPLHF.

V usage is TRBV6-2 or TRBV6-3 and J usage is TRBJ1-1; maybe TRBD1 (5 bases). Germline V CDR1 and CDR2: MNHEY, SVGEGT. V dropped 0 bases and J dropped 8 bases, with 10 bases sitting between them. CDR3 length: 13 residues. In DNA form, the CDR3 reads TGTGCCAGCAGTTACTCGAAGGGGCCAGAAGCTTTCTTT. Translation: CASSYSKGPEAFF.